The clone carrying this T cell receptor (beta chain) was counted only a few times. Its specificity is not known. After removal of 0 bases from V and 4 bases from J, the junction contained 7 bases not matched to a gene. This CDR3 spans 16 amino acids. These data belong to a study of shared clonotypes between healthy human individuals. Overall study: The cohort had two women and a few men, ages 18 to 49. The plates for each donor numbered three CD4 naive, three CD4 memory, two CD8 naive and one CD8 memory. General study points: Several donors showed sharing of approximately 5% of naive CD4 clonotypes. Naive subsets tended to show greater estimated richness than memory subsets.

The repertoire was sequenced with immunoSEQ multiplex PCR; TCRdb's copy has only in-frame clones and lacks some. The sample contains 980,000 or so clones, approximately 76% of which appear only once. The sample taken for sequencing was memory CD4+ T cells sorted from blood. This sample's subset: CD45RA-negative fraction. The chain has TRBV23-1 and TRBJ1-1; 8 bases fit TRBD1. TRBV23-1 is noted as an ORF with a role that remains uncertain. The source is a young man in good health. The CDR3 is CASSQSYPDRGTEAFF. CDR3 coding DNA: TGCGCCAGCAGTCAATCGTATCCCGACAGGGGCACTGAAGCTTTCTTT.